Here is one T cell receptor beta chain with its context. No cognate antigen has been identified for it. The sample holds no much larger clone one base away, and base qualities are not on file. The record originates from a study of blood T cell repertoires in COVID-19 (dated by TCRdb to the early 2020s). The study in broad terms: The collaborator samples originated in the United States, Italy and Spain and spanned the acute and convalescent phases of COVID-19. The material from the prospective study consisted of cDNA or gDNA derived from T cells, B-cell-depleted T cells, or PBMCs. Deeply sampled blood TCRbeta repertoires from subjects exposed to, actively infected with, or recovered from COVID-19 were included in the dataset. The repertoires were released in a freely available public database meant as a resource for research on the immune response to SARS-CoV-2. Samples came from the ongoing ImmuneRACE study (first 160 participants) plus 1,254 subjects from 6 global collaborators. Sample metadata almost always included a de-identified subject ID, COVID-19 status, age in years and sex. Where available, HLA class I and class II types were obtained from metadata supplied by the sample provider rather than from assay-based typing.

Whole blood was collected in K2EDTA tubes by collaborating institutions according to the institutions' own protocols. For TCRbeta analysis, collaborator samples were shipped as frozen whole blood, as isolated PBMCs, or as DNA extracted from either sample type. The CDR3 numbers 13 residues from cysteine through phenylalanine. Here the CDR3 DNA is all that survives: 39 bases in frame from base 1. The germline V gene (reference sequence) sets CDR1 to SEHNR and CDR2 to FQNEAQ. Trimming at the junction amounts to 4 bases on V and 3 bases on J, and the germline ends lie 10 bases apart. Study-level results and caveats: The quantity of clinical and demographic metadata differed by source and by participant and was supplied without curation.

The immunoSEQ Assay, a bias-controlled multiplex PCR, was used to amplify TCRbeta CDR3 regions from genomic DNA. The paper's data handling went like this. The number of nucleated cells in each sample was estimated by amplification of reference gene primers within the assay. To quantify the absolute abundance of each unique TCRbeta CDR3 rearrangement, sequence reads were collapsed and filtered. For each sample, productive Simpson clonality was calculated as the square root of Simpson's diversity index over productive rearrangements. TCRdb provides this immuneACCESS table in a form limited to in-frame rearrangements. Some clones are lacking; in checked studies, under half of them reflect an unresolved V gene, and why the rest are absent is not known. That table furnishes V, J and clone size, whereas the DNA furnished D and trimming. Within this sample are roughly 76,000 clones, with about 91% of them counted one time only. The ten largest clonotypes hold less than 6% of the sample.

The specimen sequenced was peripheral blood. The TCR comes from an older woman with active COVID-19. The rearranged segments are TRBV7-9 and TRBJ2-7; D gene: possibly TRBD1, on 6 matching bases. The CDR3 has the sequence CASSSLGGYEQYF. The DNA sequence is TGTGCCAGCAGCTCACTAGGGGGCTACGAGCAGTACTTC. Here the CDR3 is joined to the reference TRBV7-9 and TRBJ2-7 genes, and the full variable domain is: DTGVSQNPRHKITKRGQNVTFRCDPISEHNRLYWYRQTLGQGPEFLTYFQNEAQLEKSRLLSDRFSAERPKGSFSTLEIQRTEQGDSAMYLCASSSLGGYEQYFGPGTRLTVT.